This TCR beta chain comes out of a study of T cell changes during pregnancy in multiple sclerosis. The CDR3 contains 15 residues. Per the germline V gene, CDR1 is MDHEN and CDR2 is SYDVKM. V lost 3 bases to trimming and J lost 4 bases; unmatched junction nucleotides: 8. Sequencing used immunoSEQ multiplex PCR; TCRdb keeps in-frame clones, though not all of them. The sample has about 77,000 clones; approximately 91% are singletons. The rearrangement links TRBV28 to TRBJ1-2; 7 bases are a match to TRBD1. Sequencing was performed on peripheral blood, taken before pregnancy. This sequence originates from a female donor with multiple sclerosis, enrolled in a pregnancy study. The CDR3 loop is CASSFGGTAGYGYTF. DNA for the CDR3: TGTGCCAGCAGTTTTGGAGGGACAGCCGGCTATGGCTACACCTTC.